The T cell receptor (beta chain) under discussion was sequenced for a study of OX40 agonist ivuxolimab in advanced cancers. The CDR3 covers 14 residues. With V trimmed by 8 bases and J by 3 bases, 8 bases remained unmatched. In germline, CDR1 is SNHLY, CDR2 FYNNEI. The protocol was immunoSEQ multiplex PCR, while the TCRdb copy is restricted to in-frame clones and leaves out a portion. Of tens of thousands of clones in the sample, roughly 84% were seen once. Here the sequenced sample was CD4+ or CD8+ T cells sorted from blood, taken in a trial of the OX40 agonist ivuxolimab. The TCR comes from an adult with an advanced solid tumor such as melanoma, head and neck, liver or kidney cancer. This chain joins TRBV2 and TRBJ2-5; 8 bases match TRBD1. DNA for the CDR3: TGTGCCAGCCGCCCGACAGGGGTGAAAGAGACCCAGTACTTC. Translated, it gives CASRPTGVKETQYF.